This T cell receptor beta chain is from a study of T-cell memory formation after mild COVID-19. Overall study context: Largely, the TCR clusters proved donor specific.

Study outcomes and limitations: Pre-infection memory already had some responding clones, implying cross-reactive memory joined. Later expanders leaned toward CD4+, whereas clones contracting from day 15 to 85 were balanced CD4/CD8.

The authors produced TCR alpha and TCR beta cDNA libraries with sample barcodes and UMIs by 5'RACE using constant-segment primers. Each CDR3 protein gets one entry after TCRdb re-called the 5' RACE reads with MiXCR. The table shows hundreds of thousands of distinct CDR3 sequences, with around 20% occurring only once. As regards this clonotype: The antigen remains undetermined.

Sequencing input: PBMCs or a T cell subset sorted from them (not recorded which). This TCR was recovered from an adult woman who had mild COVID-19 (a few samples of this study predate the infection). Cell type and time point are not known.

The CDR3 sequence: CASSSRQGDHLGANVLTF. The CDR3 bases are TGCGCCAGCAGCTCGCGACAGGGTGACCACCTCGGGGCCAACGTCCTGACTTTC. The rearrangement joins TRBV5-1 to TRBJ2-6; TRBD1 matches at 7 bases. With V trimmed by 3 bases and J by 4 bases, 13 bases remained unmatched. Germline-derived CDR1 and CDR2 are SGHRS and YFSETQ. The CDR3 runs to 18 residues.